The 23 T cell receptor beta chains reported below all come from one sample, sequenced in a study of radiation and T cells in renal cell carcinoma. TCRdb keeps only in-frame clones here, not all; method: immunoSEQ multiplex PCR. The top ten hold approximately 6.3% of the sample, which has 100,000 to 150,000 clones, around 81% seen once. The time point denotes: blood 2 weeks post-SBRT. The treatment here: 15 Gy SBRT to primary tumor, nephrectomy 4 weeks later. The sample in question was blood, obtained from a patient whose treatment included radiotherapy and nephrectomy. The receptors shown here come from a middle-aged man with renal cell carcinoma.

The V call is TRBV2, the J call TRBJ2-3; TRBD2 aligns across 12 bases. This CDR3 region has 19 residues. Looked up from germline, CDR1 is SNHLY and CDR2 is FYNNEI. J lost 2 bases, V lost 5 bases, and 14 bases had no gene match. Written as DNA, the CDR3 is TGTGCCAGCAGTCCTCCGGGACTAGCGGGTCTCCTCCACACAGATACGCAGTATTTT. Translated, it gives CASSPPGLAGLLHTDTQYF.

This clone has a single count. CDR3 protein: CASLRELPGLAVNEQFF. CDR3 bases: TGTGCCAGCTTACGGGAGCTACCGGGACTAGCGGTCAATGAGCAGTTCTTC. V and J are TRBV2 and TRBJ2-1, with 11 bases matching TRBD2. The V and J ends lost 8 bases and 6 bases, in that order; junction bases with no gene match: 15. CDR1 is SNHLY and CDR2 is FYNNEI in the germline V gene. This CDR3 contains 17 residues.

V gene TRBV11-2 combines with J gene TRBJ1-6, with D possibly matching TRBD1 (5 bases). The length of the CDR3 is 15 residues. Per the germline V gene, CDR1 is SGHAT and CDR2 is FQNNGV. The germline V and J ends were trimmed by 7 bases and 7 bases, with 17 bases remaining between them. CDR3 nucleotides: TGTGCCAGCACCACCGGGAGCGGGGCAAATTCACCCCTCCACTTT. Amino acids: CASTTGSGANSPLHF.

The chain recombines TRBV2 with TRBJ2-1; D is ambiguous. The CDR3 runs 16 residues. The germline gives CDR1 SNHLY, CDR2 FYNNEI. V was trimmed by 2 bases and J by 5 bases, leaving 16 bases between them. The CDR3 DNA sequence: TGTGCCAGCAGTGAACGACTCCCCCGTTCCCACAATGAGCAGTTCTTC. Its protein is CASSERLPRSHNEQFF.

This chain uses TRBV19 with TRBJ2-1; possibly TRBD1 for D (5 bases). V lost 3 bases and J 9 bases, leaving 12 bases between the germline ends. Germline V gene data show CDR1 as LNHDA and CDR2 as SQIVND (reference sequence). The CDR3 extends over 13 amino acids. CDR3 DNA: TGTGCCAGTAGTATGGTCACAGGTGGTGAGCAGTTCTTC. Encoded protein: CASSMVTGGEQFF.

This sequence joins TRBV7-9 and TRBJ1-2; no clear D gene. CDR3 size: 14 residues. The germline V and J ends were trimmed by 5 bases and 0 bases, with 10 bases remaining between them. CDR1 is SEHNR and CDR2 is FQNEAQ in the germline V gene (reference sequence). CDR3 residues: CASSEGQANYGYTF. CDR3 nucleotide sequence: TGTGCCAGCAGCGAAGGTCAGGCTAACTATGGCTACACCTTC.

The V and J genes are TRBV25-1 and TRBJ2-1; D is uncertain. The germline V and J ends were trimmed by 7 bases and 7 bases, with 8 bases remaining between them. CDR1 and CDR2 (germline): MGHDK, SYGVNS. The CDR3 has 11 amino acids. The CDR3 bases are TGTGCCAGCAAGGTGTTAAATGAGCAGTTCTTC. It translates to CASKVLNEQFF.

The V and J genes are TRBV7-9 and TRBJ1-4, with TRBD1 as a possible D gene (5 bases). The CDR3 has 16 residues. Germline values: CDR1 SEHNR, CDR2 FQNEAQ (reference sequence). Trimming pared 7 bases from V and 4 bases from J, leaving 19 bases between. CDR3 sequence: CASIEWSGTLNEKLFF. DNA for the CDR3: TGTGCCAGCATTGAATGGTCCGGGACTCTTAATGAAAAACTGTTTTTT.

The CDR3 sequence is CASSSPGGLETQYF. CDR3 DNA: TGTGCCAGCAGTTCCCCCGGGGGGCTGGAGACCCAGTACTTC. The chain is built from TRBV28 and TRBJ2-5; tentative D call: TRBD2 (7 bases). The length of the CDR3 is 14 residues. Trimming removed 4 bases from V and 5 bases from J, with 14 bases in between. Germline-derived CDR1 and CDR2 are MDHEN and SYDVKM.

The rearrangement uses TRBV14 and TRBJ2-1; 7 nucleotides line up with TRBD2. The CDR3 contains 15 residues. CDR1 is SGHDN, CDR2 FVKESK, per germline. The ends lost 1 base at V and 3 bases at J; junction bases unmatched: 3. The CDR3 coding sequence is TGTGCCAGCAGCCAAGCACTAGCGTTCTACAATGAGCAGTTCTTC. Protein sequence: CASSQALAFYNEQFF.

The chain links TRBV6-6 to TRBJ1-6; 8 bases fit TRBD1. V was clipped by 2 bases and J by 5 bases; unmatched bases: 2. Germline assignment: CDR1 MNHNY and CDR2 SVGAGI (reference sequence). The CDR3 contains 15 residues. CDR3: CASSYQTGDNSPLHF. For the CDR3, the DNA is TGTGCCAGCAGTTACCAGACAGGGGATAATTCACCCCTCCACTTT.

The chain recombines TRBV7-6 with TRBJ1-2; 8 bases match TRBD1. V gave up 1 base and J gave up 8 bases; unmatched junction bases: 3. Germline V gene data show CDR1 as SGHVS and CDR2 as FNYEAQ. The CDR3 loop spans 13 amino acids. CDR3 sequence: CASSLVDREGYTF. CDR3 DNA sequence: TGTGCCAGCAGCTTAGTGGACAGGGAGGGCTACACCTTC.

J is TRBJ2-7 and V is TRBV29-1; 15 bases are shared with TRBD2. Per the germline V gene, CDR1 is SQVTM and CDR2 is ANQGSEA. The junction had 6 bases not matched to a gene; V was cut back by 7 bases and J by 2 bases. The CDR3 length is 15 residues. CDR3 bases: TGCAGCGCCCAGGGACTAGCGGGAGGTACCTACGAGCAGTACTTC. Translation: CSAQGLAGGTYEQYF.

This chain links TRBV19 with TRBJ2-7; TRBD1 is a possible D gene (5 bases). Looked up from germline, CDR1 is LNHDA and CDR2 is SQIVND (reference sequence). V lost 0 bases, J lost 2 bases, and 8 bases lay in between. The length of the CDR3 is 14 residues. The CDR3 reads CASSIDHRTYEQYF. Here the CDR3 DNA reads TGTGCCAGTAGTATAGATCACAGGACCTACGAGCAGTACTTC. Using reference TRBV19 and TRBJ2-7 for the parts outside the CDR3, the full variable domain is DGGITQSPKYLFRKEGQNVTLSCEQNLNHDAMYWYRQDPGQGLRLIYYSQIVNDFQKGDIAEGYSVSREKKESFPLTVTSAQKNPTAFYLCASSIDHRTYEQYFGPGTRLTVT.

This chain connects TRBV19 to TRBJ2-3; 9 bases are shared with TRBD2. The V gene end was trimmed by 5 bases and the J gene end by 3 bases; junction bases not matched to a gene: 9. Germline V lookup: CDR1 LNHDA, CDR2 SQIVND (reference sequence). The CDR3 totals 16 residues. CDR3 in amino acids: CASSLTTSGTTDTQYF. The CDR3, as DNA: TGTGCCAGTAGTCTCACGACTAGCGGAACTACAGATACGCAGTATTTT.

The rearrangement joins TRBV28 to TRBJ2-7, with 9 nucleotides matching TRBD1. The CDR3 length is 15 residues. The V gene end was trimmed by 5 bases and the J gene end by 4 bases; junction bases not matched to a gene: 9. Per germline, CDR1 MDHEN and CDR2 SYDVKM. CDR3 sequence: CASSPPGTGIYEQYF. The CDR3 DNA reads TGTGCCAGCAGTCCCCCCGGGACAGGGATATACGAGCAGTACTTC.

This rearrangement joins TRBV25-1 to TRBJ2-2; D possibly corresponds to TRBD1 (5 bases). The CDR3 extends over 15 amino acids. V was cut by 6 bases and J by 4 bases, with 15 bases left in between. CDR1 and CDR2 (germline): MGHDK, SYGVNS. The CDR3 nucleotides read TGTGCCAGCAGGACAGACACTTTAGGCACCGGGGAGCTGTTTTTT. It is translated as CASRTDTLGTGELFF.

This chain links TRBV27 with TRBJ2-1; 11 bases are a match to TRBD1. Germline CDR1 is MNHEY and CDR2 is SMNVEV (reference sequence). The CDR3 is made up of 16 amino acids. The V segment lost 0 bases and the J segment 8 bases; nucleotides outside the gene matches: 6. The CDR3 here is CASSLSGQGDGYEQFF. DNA for the CDR3: TGTGCCAGCAGTTTATCGGGACAGGGGGACGGATATGAGCAGTTCTTC.

The rearrangement links TRBV10-1 to TRBJ1-6; 8 bases align to TRBD1. J lost 0 bases, V lost 3 bases, and 10 bases had no gene match. The CDR3 extends over 19 amino acids. Germline loops: CDR1 WNHNN, CDR2 SYGVQD (reference sequence). CDR3 nucleotides: TGCGCCAGCAGTGAAACACCAAAGACAGGGGTCTCCTATAATTCACCCCTCCACTTT. Its protein is CASSETPKTGVSYNSPLHF.

The CDR3 protein is CASSIGALYEQYF. Written as DNA, the CDR3 is TGTGCCAGTAGTATAGGTGCACTATACGAGCAGTACTTC. This sequence joins TRBV19 and TRBJ2-7; D not certain. Germline V gives CDR1 LNHDA, CDR2 SQIVND (reference sequence). Trimming stripped 1 base from V and 4 bases from J, with 8 bases between. The CDR3 length is 13 residues.

This chain connects TRBV27 to TRBJ1-4; D might be TRBD1 (5 bases). V gave up 6 bases and J gave up 0 bases, with 20 bases separating them. The germline gives CDR1 MNHEY, CDR2 SMNVEV (reference sequence). The CDR3 totals 18 residues. The CDR3, as DNA: TGTGCCAGCAGCCCTTCCCCGGCAGACAGCTCAACTAATGAAAAACTGTTTTTT. Protein: CASSPSPADSSTNEKLFF.

J is TRBJ2-7 and V is TRBV5-5; TRBD1 matches at 8 bases. This CDR3 region has 15 residues. With V trimmed by 2 bases and J by 0 bases, 4 bases remained unmatched. Per the germline V gene, CDR1 is SGHKS and CDR2 is YYEKEE (reference sequence). Written as DNA, the CDR3 is TGTGCCAGCAGCTTAACAGGGGGTAGCTCCTACGAGCAGTACTTC. Its translation is CASSLTGGSSYEQYF.

The chain employs TRBV7-2 and TRBJ2-7; the D gene is possibly TRBD2 (5 bases). The CDR3 runs to 15 residues. Per the germline V gene, CDR1 is SGHTA and CDR2 is FQGNSA. Trimming removed 5 bases at V and 2 bases at J, with 16 bases between. The CDR3 loop is CASSAYREPTYEQYF. The DNA of the CDR3 is TGTGCCAGCAGCGCATACCGGGAACCAACCTACGAGCAGTACTTC.